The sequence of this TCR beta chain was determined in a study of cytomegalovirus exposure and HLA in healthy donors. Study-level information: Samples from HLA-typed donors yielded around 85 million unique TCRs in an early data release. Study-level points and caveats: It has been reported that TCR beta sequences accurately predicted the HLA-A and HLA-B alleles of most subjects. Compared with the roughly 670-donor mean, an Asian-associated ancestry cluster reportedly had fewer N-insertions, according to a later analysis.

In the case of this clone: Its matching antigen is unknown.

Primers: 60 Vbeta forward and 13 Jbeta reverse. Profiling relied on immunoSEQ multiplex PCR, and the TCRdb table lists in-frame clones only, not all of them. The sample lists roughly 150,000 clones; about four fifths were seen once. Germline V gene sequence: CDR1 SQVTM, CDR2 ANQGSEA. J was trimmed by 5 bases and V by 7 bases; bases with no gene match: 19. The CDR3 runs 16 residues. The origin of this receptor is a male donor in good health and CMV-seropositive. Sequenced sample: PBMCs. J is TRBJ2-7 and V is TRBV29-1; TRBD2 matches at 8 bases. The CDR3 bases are TGCAGCGCGAGGGCGGGGGGCTTATGGACTAGGGACGAGCAGTACTTC. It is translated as CSARAGGLWTRDEQYF.